Below are 18 T cell receptor beta chains sequenced from a single sample in a study of control samples from healthy donors and cancer patients. Repertoires were generated with immunoSEQ multiplex PCR, while TCRdb's copy carries only in-frame clones and drops some. The data show 110,000 or so clones, approximately 83% seen once. The specimen sequenced was blood. The receptors come from a woman between 50 and 59 years old in good health.

This clone has a single count. The rearrangement links TRBV11-1 to TRBJ1-1; TRBD1 matches at 7 bases. Germline CDR1 is SGHAT and CDR2 is FQDESV (reference sequence). The CDR3 has 15 amino acids. The trim removed 5 bases at V and 4 bases at J, leaving 10 bases unmatched. This chain's CDR3 is CASSTGVRDGTEAFF. The CDR3 DNA reads as TGTGCCAGCAGCACAGGGGTCCGGGACGGCACTGAAGCTTTCTTT.

The V call is TRBV5-4, the J call TRBJ2-7; perhaps TRBD1 as D (5 bases). The CDR3 runs 16 residues. Trimming removed 0 bases at V and 6 bases at J, with 19 bases between. Germline values: CDR1 SGHNT, CDR2 YYREEE (reference sequence). Here the CDR3 DNA reads TGTGCCAGCAGCTTGGGGGTAGGGGATATTGATGGCGAGCAGTACTTC. Encoded protein: CASSLGVGDIDGEQYF.

This clone has a single count. The chain recombines TRBV9 with TRBJ2-2; unclear D gene. V lost 3 bases and J 2 bases, leaving 2 bases between the germline ends. The CDR3 runs 12 residues. CDR1 is SGDLS, CDR2 YYNGEE, per germline. CDR3 loop: CASSANTGELFF. The CDR3, as DNA: TGTGCCAGCAGCGCAAACACCGGGGAGCTGTTTTTT.

This chain connects TRBV9 to TRBJ2-2; tentative D call: TRBD2 (5 bases). Germline CDR1 SGDLS, CDR2 YYNGEE. The CDR3 is made up of 17 amino acids. The ends were cut back, 0 bases at V and 9 bases at J, with 21 bases in the middle. CDR3 sequence reads: CASSVDVSLRVGRELFF. CDR3 nucleotides: TGTGCCAGCAGCGTAGATGTATCTTTGAGGGTAGGCCGGGAGCTGTTTTTT.

V and J are TRBV4-2 and TRBJ1-1, with D unresolved. Germline CDR1 reads LGHNA; CDR2 reads YNFKEQ. V lost 0 bases, J lost 1 base, and 3 bases lay in between. This CDR3 has 13 amino acids. CDR3 coding DNA: TGTGCCAGCAGCCAAGAACAGAACACTGAAGCTTTCTTT. Translating gives CASSQEQNTEAFF.

This clone was observed a handful of times. The chain joins TRBV6-5 to TRBJ1-1; D remains unclear. This CDR3 has 14 amino acids. V was shortened by 0 bases and J by 4 bases, with 9 bases between the two germline ends. Germline loops: CDR1 MNHEY, CDR2 SVGAGI. CDR3 sequence reads: CASSYSAPRTEAFF. The DNA for the CDR3 is TGTGCCAGCAGTTACTCTGCACCGCGCACTGAAGCTTTCTTT.

The V call is TRBV6-5, the J call TRBJ1-6; no reliable D call. The germline V and J ends were trimmed by 0 bases and 15 bases, with 15 bases remaining between them. The germline V gene has CDR1 MNHEY and CDR2 SVGAGI. The CDR3 runs 14 residues. The CDR3 reads CASSYSIRGMFLHF. CDR3 DNA sequence: TGTGCCAGCAGTTACTCGATCCGAGGGATGTTCCTCCACTTT.

As for this clone: Other DNA sequences in this sample translate to the same CDR3. The genes are TRBV4-3 and TRBJ1-1; D is perhaps TRBD1 (5 bases). The V end lost 1 base, the J end lost 1 base, and 7 bases lay between the germline ends. The germline CDR1 and CDR2 sequences are LGHNA and YSLEER. The CDR3 runs to 14 residues. CDR3 in amino acids: CASSQGTQNTEAFF. Here the CDR3 DNA reads TGCGCCAGCAGCCAAGGGACACAGAACACTGAAGCTTTCTTT.

This clone has just a few counts. The J gene is TRBJ2-7, the V gene TRBV2; unclear D gene. Germline V CDR1 and CDR2: SNHLY, FYNNEI. The CDR3 consists of 10 residues. V lost 5 bases to trimming and J lost 4 bases, with 3 bases between them. The CDR3, as DNA: TGTGCCAGCAGTTTTTACGAGCAGTACTTC. It encodes CASSFYEQYF.

This clone appeared a single time. The same CDR3 can be traced to other DNA sequences in this sample. The chain is built from TRBV4-1 and TRBJ2-2, with D maybe TRBD1 (6 bases). CDR1 and CDR2 (germline): MGHRA, YSYEKL. Trimming removed 6 bases at V and 4 bases at J, with 15 bases between. The CDR3 loop spans 15 amino acids. The CDR3 DNA follows: TGCGCCAGCAGTCCCCCGACAGGACCCACCGGGGAGCTGTTTTTT. Amino acids: CASSPPTGPTGELFF.

V and J are TRBV12-3 or TRBV12-4 and TRBJ1-2, with D possibly TRBD1 on 6 matching bases. There are 13 residues in the CDR3. V was clipped by 5 bases and J by 13 bases, with 20 bases between them. The DNA of the CDR3 is TGTGCCAGCAGTCCTCGAGACCAACAGGGTCTCACCTTC. As protein: CASSPRDQQGLTF.

The CDR3 loop is CASSSTARATNEKLFF. As DNA, the CDR3 is TGTGCCAGTAGTAGCACAGCACGAGCCACTAATGAAAAACTGTTTTTT. The chain uses TRBV19 and TRBJ1-4; D remains unclear. Trimming cost V 4 bases and J 2 bases, with 14 bases left between them. CDR3 length: 16 amino acids. The germline gives CDR1 LNHDA, CDR2 SQIVND (reference sequence).

In its sample, this clone was seen once. This chain uses TRBV18 with TRBJ1-4, with 7 bases matching TRBD1. V was clipped by 5 bases and J by 8 bases; unmatched bases: 8. This CDR3 is 14 amino acids long. CDR1 KGHSH and CDR2 LQKENI come from the germline V gene. CDR3 nucleotide sequence: TGTGCCAGCTCATATAACAGGGGAGACGAAAAACTGTTTTTT. This encodes CASSYNRGDEKLFF.

CDR3 sequence: CASIKETANTGELFF. CDR3 in DNA: TGTGCCAGCATCAAGGAGACCGCGAACACCGGGGAGCTGTTTTTT. The chain uses TRBV2 and TRBJ2-2; D unresolved. This CDR3 contains 15 residues. V lost 7 bases and J 0 bases, leaving 12 bases between the germline ends. Germline V gene sequence: CDR1 SNHLY, CDR2 FYNNEI.

This chain connects TRBV27 to TRBJ1-5, with D possibly being TRBD1 (5 bases). This CDR3 comprises 13 residues. The germline gives CDR1 MNHEY, CDR2 SMNVEV (reference sequence). Trimming removed 4 bases at V and 8 bases at J, with 12 bases between. CDR3 in amino acids: CASSSRGAEPQHF. The CDR3 nucleotides are TGTGCCAGCAGTTCTCGCGGGGCCGAGCCCCAGCATTTT.

Of note for this clone: The same CDR3 also results from other DNA sequences found in this sample. The V gene is TRBV9, the J gene TRBJ1-2; no clear D. CDR3 length: 13 residues. V was shortened by 0 bases and J by 2 bases, with 5 bases between the two germline ends. In germline, CDR1 is SGDLS, CDR2 YYNGEE. CDR3 region: CASSVGTNYGYTF. In nucleotides, the CDR3 is TGTGCCAGCAGCGTAGGTACCAACTATGGCTACACCTTC.

This chain uses TRBV5-4 with TRBJ1-1, with TRBD1 identical over 7 bases. The J segment lost 7 bases and the V segment lost 4 bases, leaving 10 bases of the junction unmatched. The CDR3 contains 14 residues. Looked up from germline, CDR1 is SGHNT and CDR2 is YYREEE (reference sequence). The CDR3 DNA is TGTGCCAGCAGCCTTGACAGGGTGGTGAGTGAAGCTTTCTTT. As protein: CASSLDRVVSEAFF.

The gene calls are TRBV11-3 and TRBJ2-1; TRBD2 aligns across 8 bases. Germline CDR1 reads SGHNT; CDR2 reads YENEEA. This CDR3 contains 16 residues. V lost 5 bases, J lost 4 bases, and 10 bases stayed unmatched. CDR3 amino acids: CASSPPGTRDYNEQFF. CDR3 DNA sequence: TGTGCCAGCAGCCCCCCGGGGACTAGAGATTACAATGAGCAGTTCTTC. The full variable domain, its missing parts supplied by reference TRBV11-3 and TRBJ2-1, is EAGVVQSPRYKIIEKKQPVAFWCNPISGHNTLYWYLQNLGQGPELLIRYENEEAVDDSQLPKDRFSAERLKGVDSTLKIQPAELGDSAVYLCASSPPGTRDYNEQFFGPGTRLTVL.